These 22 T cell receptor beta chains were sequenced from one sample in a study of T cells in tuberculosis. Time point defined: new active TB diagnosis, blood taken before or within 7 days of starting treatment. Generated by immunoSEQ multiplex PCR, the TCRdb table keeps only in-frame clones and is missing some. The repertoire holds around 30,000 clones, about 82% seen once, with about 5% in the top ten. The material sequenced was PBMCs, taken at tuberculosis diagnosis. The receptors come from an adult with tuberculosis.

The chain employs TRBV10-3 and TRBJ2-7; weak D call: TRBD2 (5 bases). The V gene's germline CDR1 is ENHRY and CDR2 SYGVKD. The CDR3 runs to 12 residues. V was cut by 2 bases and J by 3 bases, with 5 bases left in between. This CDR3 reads CAISEGGYEQYF. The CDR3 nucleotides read TGTGCCATCAGTGAGGGAGGCTACGAGCAGTACTTC.

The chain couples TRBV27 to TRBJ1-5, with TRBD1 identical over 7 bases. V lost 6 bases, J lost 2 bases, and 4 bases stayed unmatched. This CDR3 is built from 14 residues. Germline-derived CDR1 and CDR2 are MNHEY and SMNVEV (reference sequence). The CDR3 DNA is TGTGCCAGCAGACAGGGGTATGGCAATCAGCCCCAGCATTTT. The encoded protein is CASRQGYGNQPQHF.

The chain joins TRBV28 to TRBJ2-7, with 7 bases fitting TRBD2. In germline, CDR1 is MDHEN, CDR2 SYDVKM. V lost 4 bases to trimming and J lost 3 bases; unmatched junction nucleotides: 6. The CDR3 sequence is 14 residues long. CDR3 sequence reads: CASSSVTSRYEQYF. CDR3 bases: TGTGCCAGCAGTTCCGTGACTAGCCGCTACGAGCAGTACTTC.

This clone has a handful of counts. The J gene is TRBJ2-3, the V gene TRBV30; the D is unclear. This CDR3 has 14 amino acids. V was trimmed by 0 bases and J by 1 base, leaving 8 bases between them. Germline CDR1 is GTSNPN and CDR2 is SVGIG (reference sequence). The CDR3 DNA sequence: TGTGCCTGGAGTGTACGCAGCGGCACAGATACGCAGTATTTT. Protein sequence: CAWSVRSGTDTQYF.

This CDR3 is CASSAGQGIHEQYF. Written as DNA, the CDR3 is TGCGCCAGCAGCGCGGGACAGGGGATCCACGAGCAGTACTTC. The rearrangement uses TRBV5-1 and TRBJ2-7; 10 bases line up with TRBD1. With 4 bases clipped from V and 5 bases from J, the junction kept 6 bases outside the gene matches. The germline CDR1 and CDR2 sequences are SGHRS and YFSETQ. This CDR3 comprises 14 residues.

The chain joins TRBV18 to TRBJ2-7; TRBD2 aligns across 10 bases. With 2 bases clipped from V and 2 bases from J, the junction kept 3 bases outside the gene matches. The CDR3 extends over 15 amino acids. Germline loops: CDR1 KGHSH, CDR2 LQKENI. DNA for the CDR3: TGTGCCAGCTCACCAGGGCTAGCGGGAGCCTACGAGCAGTACTTC. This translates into CASSPGLAGAYEQYF.

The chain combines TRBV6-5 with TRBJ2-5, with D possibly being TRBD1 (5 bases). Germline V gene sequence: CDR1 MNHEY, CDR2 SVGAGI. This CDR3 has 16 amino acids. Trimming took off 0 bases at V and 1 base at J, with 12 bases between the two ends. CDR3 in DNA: TGTGCCAGCAGTTACTCCATCGGCGACAGCCAAGAGACCCAGTACTTC. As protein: CASSYSIGDSQETQYF.

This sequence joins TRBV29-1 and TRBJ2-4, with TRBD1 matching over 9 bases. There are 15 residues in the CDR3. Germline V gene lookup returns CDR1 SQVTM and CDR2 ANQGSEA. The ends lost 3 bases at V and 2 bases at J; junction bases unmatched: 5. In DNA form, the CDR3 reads TGCAGCGTTGAGGGACAGGGCGGGACCAAAAACATTCAGTACTTC. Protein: CSVEGQGGTKNIQYF.

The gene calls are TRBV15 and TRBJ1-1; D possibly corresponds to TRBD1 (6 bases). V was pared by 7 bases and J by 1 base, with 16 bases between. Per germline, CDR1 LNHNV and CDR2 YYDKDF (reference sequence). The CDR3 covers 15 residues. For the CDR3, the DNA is TGTGCCACCATCCCCCCAGGGGCCCCGAACACTGAAGCTTTCTTT. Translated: CATIPPGAPNTEAFF.

CDR3 sequence: CASSPSIRVPTIREQFF. As DNA, the CDR3 is TGTGCCAGCAGTCCATCAATCCGGGTCCCTACAATACGTGAGCAGTTCTTC. This chain connects TRBV27 to TRBJ2-1; D remains ambiguous. In germline, CDR1 is MNHEY, CDR2 SMNVEV (reference sequence). The CDR3 is made up of 17 amino acids. Trimming shortened V by 5 bases and J by 9 bases, and 26 bases separated the two germline ends.

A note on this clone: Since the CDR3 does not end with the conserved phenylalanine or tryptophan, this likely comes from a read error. Here the CDR3 DNA reads TGTGCCTGGAGTCCCAAGACAGGGGGCTTCGCTGAAGCTTTCCTT. Protein sequence: CAWSPKTGGFAEAFL. The chain joins TRBV30 to TRBJ1-1; 10 nucleotides line up with TRBD1. V gave up 2 bases and J gave up 6 bases; unmatched junction bases: 9. The CDR3 has 15 amino acids. CDR1 and CDR2 (germline): GTSNPN, SVGIG (reference sequence).

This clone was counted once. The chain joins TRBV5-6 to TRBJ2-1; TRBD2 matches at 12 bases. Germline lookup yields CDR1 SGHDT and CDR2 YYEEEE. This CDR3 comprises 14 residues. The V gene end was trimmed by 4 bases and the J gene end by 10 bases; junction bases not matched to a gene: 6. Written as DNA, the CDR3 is TGTGCCAGCAGCGGCGGACTAGCGGGAAACGAGCAGTTCTTC. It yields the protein CASSGGLAGNEQFF.

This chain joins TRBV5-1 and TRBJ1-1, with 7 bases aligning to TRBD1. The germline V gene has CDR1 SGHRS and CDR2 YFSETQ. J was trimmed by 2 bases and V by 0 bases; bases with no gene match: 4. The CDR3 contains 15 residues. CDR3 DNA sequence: TGCGCCAGCAGCTTGGGGACAGGTGGTAACACTGAAGCTTTCTTT. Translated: CASSLGTGGNTEAFF.

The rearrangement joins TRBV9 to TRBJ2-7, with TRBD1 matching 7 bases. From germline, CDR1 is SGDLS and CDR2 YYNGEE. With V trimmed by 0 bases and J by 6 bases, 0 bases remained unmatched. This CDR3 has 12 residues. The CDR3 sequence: CASSVDRGEQYF. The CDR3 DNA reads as TGTGCCAGCAGCGTAGACAGGGGCGAGCAGTACTTC. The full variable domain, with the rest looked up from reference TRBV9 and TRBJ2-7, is DSGVTQTPKHLITATGQRVTLRCSPRSGDLSVYWYQQSLDQGLQFLIQYYNGEERAKGNILERFSAQQFPDLHSELNLSSLELGDSALYFCASSVDRGEQYFGPGTRLTVT.

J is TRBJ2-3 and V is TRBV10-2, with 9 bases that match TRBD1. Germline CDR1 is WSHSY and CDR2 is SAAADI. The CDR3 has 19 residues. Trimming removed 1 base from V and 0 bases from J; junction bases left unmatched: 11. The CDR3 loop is CASSEFLLGQGRSTDTQYF. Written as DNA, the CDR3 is TGCGCCAGCAGTGAGTTTCTACTGGGACAGGGAAGGAGCACAGATACGCAGTATTTT.

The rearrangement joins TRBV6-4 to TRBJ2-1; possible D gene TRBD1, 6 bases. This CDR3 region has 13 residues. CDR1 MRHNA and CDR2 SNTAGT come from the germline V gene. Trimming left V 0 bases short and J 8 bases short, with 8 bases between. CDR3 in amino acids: CASSDSDSHEQFF. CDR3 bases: TGTGCCAGCAGTGACTCGGACAGCCATGAGCAGTTCTTC.

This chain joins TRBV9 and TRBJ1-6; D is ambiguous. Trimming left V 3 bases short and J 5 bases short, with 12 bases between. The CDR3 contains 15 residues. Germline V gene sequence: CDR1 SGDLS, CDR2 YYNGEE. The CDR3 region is CASSASQVHNSPLHF. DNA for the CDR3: TGTGCCAGCAGCGCCTCGCAGGTTCATAATTCACCCCTCCACTTT.

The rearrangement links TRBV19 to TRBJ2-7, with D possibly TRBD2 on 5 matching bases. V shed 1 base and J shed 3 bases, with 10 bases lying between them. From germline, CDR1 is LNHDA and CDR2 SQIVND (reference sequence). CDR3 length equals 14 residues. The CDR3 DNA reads TGTGCCAGTAGTATAGCCGCGGGCGTCTACGAGCAGTACTTC. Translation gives CASSIAAGVYEQYF.

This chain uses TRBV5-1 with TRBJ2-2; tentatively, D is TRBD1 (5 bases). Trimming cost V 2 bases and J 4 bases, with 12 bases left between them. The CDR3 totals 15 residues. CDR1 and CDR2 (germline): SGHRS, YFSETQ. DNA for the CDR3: TGCGCCAGCAGCTTCCAGGGCCGAAGCACCGGGGAGCTGTTTTTT. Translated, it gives CASSFQGRSTGELFF. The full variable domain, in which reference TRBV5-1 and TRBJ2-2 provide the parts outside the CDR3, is KAGVTQTPRYLIKTRGQQVTLSCSPISGHRSVSWYQQTPGQGLQFLFEYFSETQRNKGNFPGRFSGRQFSNSRSEMNVSTLELGDSALYLCASSFQGRSTGELFFGEGSRLTVL.

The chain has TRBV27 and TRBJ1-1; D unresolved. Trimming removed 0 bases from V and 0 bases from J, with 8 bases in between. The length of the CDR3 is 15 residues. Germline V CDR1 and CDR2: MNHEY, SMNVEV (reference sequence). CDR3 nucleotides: TGTGCCAGCAGTTTATCGTTCGGGATGAACACTGAAGCTTTCTTT. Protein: CASSLSFGMNTEAFF.

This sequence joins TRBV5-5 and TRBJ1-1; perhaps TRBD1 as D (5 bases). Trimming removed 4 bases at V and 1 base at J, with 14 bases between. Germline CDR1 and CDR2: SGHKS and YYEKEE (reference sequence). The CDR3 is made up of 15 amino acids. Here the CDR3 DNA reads TGTGCCAGCAGCCTAGGGACGGGGGAGAACACTGAAGCTTTCTTT. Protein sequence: CASSLGTGENTEAFF.

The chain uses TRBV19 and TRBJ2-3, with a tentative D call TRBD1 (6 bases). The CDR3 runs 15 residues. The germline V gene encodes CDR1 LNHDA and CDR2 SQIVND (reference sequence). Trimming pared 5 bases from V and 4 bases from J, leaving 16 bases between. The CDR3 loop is CASSPRSRTADTQYF. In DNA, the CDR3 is TGTGCCAGTAGTCCCCGGTCCCGGACAGCAGATACGCAGTATTTT.